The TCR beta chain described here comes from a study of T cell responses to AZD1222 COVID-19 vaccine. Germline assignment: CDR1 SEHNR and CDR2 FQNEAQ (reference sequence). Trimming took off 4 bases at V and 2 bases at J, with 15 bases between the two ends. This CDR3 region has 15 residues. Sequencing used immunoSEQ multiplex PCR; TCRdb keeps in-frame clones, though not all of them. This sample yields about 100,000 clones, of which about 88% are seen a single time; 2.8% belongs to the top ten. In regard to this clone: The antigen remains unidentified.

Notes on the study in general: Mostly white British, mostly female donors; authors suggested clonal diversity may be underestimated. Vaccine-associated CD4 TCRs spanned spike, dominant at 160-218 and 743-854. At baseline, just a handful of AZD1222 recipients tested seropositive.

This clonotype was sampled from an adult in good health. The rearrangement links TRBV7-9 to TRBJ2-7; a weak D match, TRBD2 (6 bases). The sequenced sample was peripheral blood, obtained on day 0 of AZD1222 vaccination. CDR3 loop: CASSSPSDATYEQYF. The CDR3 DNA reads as TGTGCCAGCAGCTCCCCTAGCGACGCGACCTACGAGCAGTACTTC.